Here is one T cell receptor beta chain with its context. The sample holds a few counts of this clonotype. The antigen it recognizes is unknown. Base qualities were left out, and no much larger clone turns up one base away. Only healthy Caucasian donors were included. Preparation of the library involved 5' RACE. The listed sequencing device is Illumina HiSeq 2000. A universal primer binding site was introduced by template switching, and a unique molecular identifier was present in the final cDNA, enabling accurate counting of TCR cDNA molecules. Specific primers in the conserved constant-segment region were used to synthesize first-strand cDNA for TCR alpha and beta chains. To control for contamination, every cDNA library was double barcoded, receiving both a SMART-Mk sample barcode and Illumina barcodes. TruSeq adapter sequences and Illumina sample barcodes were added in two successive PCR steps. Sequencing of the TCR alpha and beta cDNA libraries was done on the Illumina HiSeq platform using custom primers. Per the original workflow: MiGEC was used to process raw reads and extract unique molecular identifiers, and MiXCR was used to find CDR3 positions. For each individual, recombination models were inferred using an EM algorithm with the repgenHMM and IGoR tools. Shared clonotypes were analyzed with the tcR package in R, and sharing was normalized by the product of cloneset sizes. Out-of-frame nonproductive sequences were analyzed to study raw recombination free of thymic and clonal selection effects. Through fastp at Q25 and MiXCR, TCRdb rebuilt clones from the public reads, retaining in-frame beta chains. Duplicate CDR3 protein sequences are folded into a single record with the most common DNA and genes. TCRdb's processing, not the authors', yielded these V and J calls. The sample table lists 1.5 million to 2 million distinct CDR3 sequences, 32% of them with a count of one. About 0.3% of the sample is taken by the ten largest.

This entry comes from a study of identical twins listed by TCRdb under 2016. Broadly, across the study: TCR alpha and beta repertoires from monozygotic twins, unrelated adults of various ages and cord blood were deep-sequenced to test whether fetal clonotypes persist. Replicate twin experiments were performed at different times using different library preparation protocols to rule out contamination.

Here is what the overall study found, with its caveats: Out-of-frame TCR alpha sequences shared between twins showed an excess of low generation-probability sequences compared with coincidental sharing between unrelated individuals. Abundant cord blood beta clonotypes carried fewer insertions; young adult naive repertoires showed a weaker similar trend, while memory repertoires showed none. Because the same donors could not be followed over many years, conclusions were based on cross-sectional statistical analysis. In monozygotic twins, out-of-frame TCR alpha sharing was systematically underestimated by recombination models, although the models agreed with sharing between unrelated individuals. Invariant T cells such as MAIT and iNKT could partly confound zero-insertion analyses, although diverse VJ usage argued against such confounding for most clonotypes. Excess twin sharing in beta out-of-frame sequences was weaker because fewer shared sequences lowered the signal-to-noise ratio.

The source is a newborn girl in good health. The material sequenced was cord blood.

The CDR3 protein is CASSSTLQGLYTF. The DNA sequence is TGTGCCAGCAGTTCCACCTTACAGGGTCTCTACACCTTC. Rearrangement joined TRBV6-5 to TRBJ1-2; D gene: possibly TRBD1, on 6 matching bases. The trim is 4 bases for V and 10 bases for J, with a gap of 16 bases between the germline ends. Via the germline V gene, CDR1 is MNHEY and CDR2 SVGAGI. The CDR3 measures 13 amino acids from cysteine to phenylalanine. Only the CDR3 part of the read is kept: 39 bases, read in frame from the first base.